This T cell receptor (beta chain) was recovered during a study of blood T cell repertoires in COVID-19. Germline V lookup: CDR1 MNHNY, CDR2 SVGAGI (reference sequence). The CDR3 runs 15 residues. V was clipped by 2 bases and J by 7 bases, with 14 bases between them. Under the authors' procedure: From reference gene primer amplification, estimates of nucleated cell counts were derived. TCRdb's table, derived via immunoSEQ multiplex PCR, lists solely in-frame clones and lacks some. V, J and clone size derive from that table, while D and trimming were established from the DNA sequence. There are roughly 95,000 clones in the sample; under 95% occur only once, and 3% to 4% lies in the top ten.

The TCR originated in a woman aged 45-60 years in a cohort sampled during active COVID-19. The chain carries TRBV6-6 and TRBJ2-2; perhaps TRBD1 as D (5 bases). The sequenced sample consisted of peripheral blood. In DNA, the CDR3 is TGTGCCAGCAGTTACGGGGCGTACCCGATCGGGGAGCTGTTTTTT. This gives the protein CASSYGAYPIGELFF.